The present T cell receptor (beta chain) was sequenced within a study of human T cells and chemical hapten exposure. Turning to the study itself: Predominantly women, the patients had alopecia areata, totalis or universalis.

The time point denotes: patch test 2, 6 weeks after DPC sensitization. Treatment denoted: therapeutic diphenylcyclopropenone sensitization with weekly scalp DPC. Points from the study as a whole: In the PT1 data, expanded TCR counts showed a positive correlation with patch test score. Among TCRs, those above 1 in 1000 frequency were unaffected by DPC sensitization.

This clonotype has a handful of counts. Its cognate antigen is unknown. Methods used by the authors: There were a median of around 100,000 TCRs per sample, with a range from roughly 20,000 to 690,600. TCRdb independently ran MiXCR on the RACE reads; one entry per CDR3 protein. TCRdb's processing, not the authors', yielded these V and J calls. In the table there are just over 350,000 distinct CDR3 sequences, about 6% of which are singletons. This clonotype was obtained from a woman between 18 and 30 years old with alopecia areata. Some clones in this sample may be carry-over from other donors' samples. The sequencing used whole blood, collected in connection with sensitization to the hapten diphenylcyclopropenone (DPC).

CDR3 loop: CASSYGGGYGYTF. In DNA form, the CDR3 reads TGTGCCAGCAGTTACGGGGGAGGCTATGGCTACACCTTC. This chain joins TRBV6-5 and TRBJ1-2; tentative D call: TRBD1 (5 bases). V dropped 2 bases and J dropped 4 bases, with 8 bases sitting between them. This CDR3 region has 13 residues. In germline, CDR1 is MNHEY, CDR2 SVGAGI.